Below, 4 T cell receptor beta chains from the same sample are listed, as sequenced in a study of blood T cell repertoires in COVID-19. Here immunoSEQ multiplex PCR was the method, and the copy in TCRdb shows in-frame clones only, minus some. This table holds fewer than 250,000 clones, 81% found once. Sample: PBMCs or T cells enriched from blood (not recorded which). All receptors come from a woman aged 45 to 65 with acute COVID-19.

The chain couples TRBV30 to TRBJ2-2; D is unresolved. Trimming pared 0 bases from V and 5 bases from J, leaving 7 bases between. Germline lookup yields CDR1 GTSNPN and CDR2 SVGIG (reference sequence). The CDR3 extends over 13 amino acids. The CDR3 nucleotides are TGTGCCTGGAGTGTACCGCGGACCGGGGAGCTGTTTTTT. Amino acids: CAWSVPRTGELFF.

This clone was recorded only once. The chain carries TRBV5-6 and TRBJ1-4, with a weak D call TRBD1 (5 bases). V was pared by 3 bases and J by 11 bases, with 14 bases between. This CDR3 contains 13 residues. The germline V gene encodes CDR1 SGHDT and CDR2 YYEEEE. The CDR3 sequence: CASSSGFFEKLFF. DNA of the CDR3: TGTGCCAGCAGCTCAGGGTTTTTTGAGAAACTGTTTTTT.

The chain combines TRBV28 with TRBJ2-3; D possibly corresponds to TRBD2 (5 bases). This CDR3 has 14 residues. The V gene lost 5 bases and the J gene lost 0 bases, with 9 bases spanning the gap. Germline V gene data show CDR1 as MDHEN and CDR2 as SYDVKM. This CDR3 is CASSRWTSTDTQYF. In DNA form, the CDR3 reads TGTGCCAGCAGTCGATGGACTAGCACAGATACGCAGTATTTT.

The chain employs TRBV7-2 and TRBJ2-7; 9 positions match TRBD1. V dropped 3 bases and J dropped 1; count of bases not matched to a gene: 7. This CDR3 is built from 16 residues. Germline V CDR1 and CDR2: SGHTA, FQGNSA. The chain's CDR3 is CASSFSGTGWSYEQYF. CDR3 bases: TGTGCCAGCAGCTTTAGTGGGACAGGGTGGTCCTACGAGCAGTACTTC.